At least ten counts were recorded for the clone carrying this TCR beta chain. The antigen remains undetermined. The source material, RNA transcripts, was used to amplify TCR beta CDR3 regions. Carried out on the TCR CDR3, a first-round RT-PCR used the HTBI primer set. TCRdb redid the calling of the multiplex PCR reads with MiXCR, one entry per CDR3 protein. The table lists 250,000 to 400,000 distinct CDR3 sequences, approximately 13% of them singletons. The junction had 8 bases not matched to a gene; V was cut back by 5 bases and J by 4 bases. The CDR3 is 15 residues long. Germline CDR1 and CDR2: LGHNT and FRNRAP. The data belong to a study of T cells in Graves' hyperthyroidism and ophthalmopathy. Criteria for exclusion of patients were uncontrolled infection, other autoimmune disease, pregnancy or lactation. Clinicians diagnosed patients from clinical symptoms, serum thyroxine and TRAb, thyroid ultrasound and orbital computed tomography.

Findings and limits, study-wide: Ophthalmopathy was identified by the model a median around 6 months ahead of onset.

The receptor comes from a woman in her 40s with Graves' ophthalmopathy. The V gene is TRBV12-5, the J gene TRBJ1-1; 9 bases are a match to TRBD1. Sequenced input: blood. CDR3 residues: CASGTGDRVSTEAFF. CDR3 bases: TGTGCTAGTGGTACAGGGGACAGGGTCTCCACTGAAGCTTTCTTT.